Shown below are 22 T cell receptor beta chains from a single sample sequenced in a study of blood T cell repertoires in COVID-19. Some clones are missing from TCRdb's copy, which holds only in-frame ones; the method was immunoSEQ multiplex PCR. The sample shows 350,000 or so clones, around 90% of them seen only once. Sequencing input: peripheral blood. These TCRs come from a man aged 18 to 30 with active or convalescent COVID-19.

This sequence joins TRBV30 and TRBJ1-2; TRBD1 agrees at 7 bases. V dropped 1 base and J dropped 8; count of bases not matched to a gene: 10. CDR1 is GTSNPN and CDR2 is SVGIG in the germline V gene (reference sequence). The CDR3 is 14 residues long. The CDR3 DNA reads TGTGCCTGGAGTGGGTCGGGACAGATTGTGGGCTACACCTTC. It specifies CAWSGSGQIVGYTF.

This chain connects TRBV7-9 to TRBJ2-7; TRBD2 agrees at 8 bases. Germline V lookup: CDR1 SEHNR, CDR2 FQNEAQ (reference sequence). The CDR3 totals 18 residues. The ends lost 5 bases at V and 2 bases at J; junction bases unmatched: 17. The CDR3 loop reads CASSTTGTSGRPPYEQYF. CDR3 DNA sequence: TGTGCCAGCAGCACTACCGGAACTAGCGGACGACCCCCCTACGAGCAGTACTTC.

This chain connects TRBV24-1 to TRBJ2-3, with D perhaps matching TRBD2 (5 bases). The CDR3 consists of 15 residues. Germline V CDR1 and CDR2: KGHDR, SFDVKD. V gave up 3 bases and J gave up 0 bases, with 9 bases separating them. CDR3 coding DNA: TGTGCCACCAGTGATCGAGCGGAGAGCACAGATACGCAGTATTTT. This gives the protein CATSDRAESTDTQYF.

The genes are TRBV29-1 and TRBJ2-7; TRBD2 might be the D (5 bases). This CDR3 contains 14 residues. Germline V gives CDR1 SQVTM, CDR2 ANQGSEA. Between the trimmed V and J ends, which lost 6 bases and 4 bases, there was a span of 19 bases. The CDR3 sequence: CSVGRRGRTYEQYF. Here the CDR3 DNA reads TGCAGCGTAGGGAGAAGAGGCAGAACGTACGAGCAGTACTTC.

The V gene is TRBV18, the J gene TRBJ2-1; D possibly corresponds to TRBD1 (5 bases). V shed 4 bases and J shed 0 bases, with 10 bases lying between them. The CDR3 consists of 15 residues. CDR1 and CDR2 from the germline V gene are KGHSH and LQKENI. CDR3 amino acids: CASSQTVLSYNEQFF. Written as DNA, the CDR3 is TGTGCCAGCTCACAGACAGTCCTCTCCTACAATGAGCAGTTCTTC.

In its sample, this clone was seen once. The rearrangement links TRBV4-1 to TRBJ2-1; a weak D match, TRBD2 (5 bases). The germline V gene has CDR1 MGHRA and CDR2 YSYEKL. The V end lost 1 base, the J end lost 1 base, and 8 bases lay between the germline ends. This CDR3 comprises 15 residues. CDR3 protein: CASSQGAGSYNEQFF. The CDR3 DNA follows: TGCGCCAGCAGCCAAGGGGCGGGTTCCTACAATGAGCAGTTCTTC.

This clone was found once. The chain employs TRBV27 and TRBJ1-4; 9 bases match TRBD1. With 6 bases clipped from V and 8 bases from J, the junction kept 22 bases outside the gene matches. This CDR3 has 19 amino acids. Germline CDR1 MNHEY, CDR2 SMNVEV (reference sequence). The CDR3 sequence: CASSQGTGTGIMGREKLFF. CDR3 nucleotides: TGTGCCAGCAGCCAAGGAACCGGGACAGGGATTATGGGGCGGGAAAAACTGTTTTTT.

The J gene is TRBJ1-2, the V gene TRBV28; TRBD1 is a possible D gene (6 bases). The CDR3 runs 15 residues. V shed 2 bases and J shed 6 bases, with 16 bases lying between them. Looked up from germline, CDR1 is MDHEN and CDR2 is SYDVKM. The CDR3 is CASSLQFKQGDGYTF. CDR3 nucleotides: TGTGCCAGCAGTTTACAATTTAAACAGGGAGATGGCTACACCTTC.

The gene calls are TRBV2 and TRBJ1-5; perhaps TRBD1 as D (5 bases). The length of the CDR3 is 15 residues. The germline V and J ends were trimmed by 1 base and 6 bases, with 13 bases remaining between them. In germline, CDR1 is SNHLY, CDR2 FYNNEI. The CDR3 DNA sequence: TGTGCCAGCAGTGAAGTATATGGGGCTCGTCAGCCCCAGCATTTT. Protein product: CASSEVYGARQPQHF.

J is TRBJ1-1 and V is TRBV7-9; the D gene is possibly TRBD1 (5 bases). This CDR3 is 15 amino acids long. CDR1 is SEHNR, CDR2 FQNEAQ, per germline (reference sequence). V shed 4 bases and J shed 0 bases, with 12 bases lying between them. CDR3 bases: TGTGCCAGCAGCTCCCCAGGGAAGATGAACACTGAAGCTTTCTTT. Residues: CASSSPGKMNTEAFF. Full variable domain (rest looked up from reference TRBV7-9 and TRBJ1-1): DTGVSQNPRHKITKRGQNVTFRCDPISEHNRLYWYRQTLGQGPEFLTYFQNEAQLEKSRLLSDRFSAERPKGSFSTLEIQRTEQGDSAMYLCASSSPGKMNTEAFFGQGTRLTVV.

This clone was counted between two and nine times. This chain links TRBV14 with TRBJ2-1; no definite D call. The CDR3 runs 14 residues. Germline V CDR1 and CDR2: SGHDN, FVKESK. Trimming took 7 bases from V and 2 from J, leaving 12 bases between them. In nucleotides, the CDR3 is TGTGCCAGCACTTCCTATGAGGCCTACAATGAGCAGTTCTTC. Translated: CASTSYEAYNEQFF. Full variable domain (remainder filled in from reference TRBV14 and TRBJ2-1): EAGVTQFPSHSVIEKGQTVTLRCDPISGHDNLYWYRRVMGKEIKFLLHFVKESKQDESGMPNNRFLAERTGGTYSTLKVQPAELEDSGVYFCASTSYEAYNEQFFGPGTRLTVL.

The CDR3, as DNA: TGTGCCAGCAGCAAGGGGTATTTGGATGGCTACACCTTC. Residues: CASSKGYLDGYTF. The V gene is TRBV3-1 (or the pseudogene TRBV3-2), the J gene TRBJ1-2, with D perhaps matching TRBD1 (5 bases). Germline CDR1 and CDR2: LGHDT and YNNKEL (reference sequence). The CDR3 is 13 residues long. Trimming left V 5 bases short and J 6 bases short, with 13 bases between.

This chain joins TRBV20-1 and TRBJ2-4, with 9 bases aligning to TRBD2. The CDR3 runs 15 residues. Per the germline V gene, CDR1 is DFQATT and CDR2 is SNEGSKA (reference sequence). The V and J ends lost 3 bases and 7 bases, in that order; junction bases with no gene match: 10. The CDR3 coding sequence is TGCAGTGCTAGTGTGAGCGGGGGGTCGGGTAACATTCAGTACTTC. Its protein is CSASVSGGSGNIQYF.

The chain has TRBV7-2 and TRBJ2-2; D perhaps matches TRBD2 (5 bases). The V end was cut by 5 bases, the J end by 1 base, with 17 bases between. This CDR3 comprises 17 residues. Germline CDR1 is SGHTA and CDR2 is FQGNSA. The CDR3 sequence is CASSPRRGRLNTGELFF. The CDR3 DNA reads TGTGCCAGCAGCCCCCGACGAGGGCGACTGAACACCGGGGAGCTGTTTTTT.

The genes are TRBV9 and TRBJ2-7; TRBD1 is a possible D gene (6 bases). The ends were cut back, 3 bases at V and 3 bases at J, with 13 bases in the middle. The CDR3 loop spans 14 amino acids. From germline, CDR1 is SGDLS and CDR2 YYNGEE. Here the CDR3 reads CASSARQADYEQYF. CDR3 sequence (DNA): TGTGCCAGCAGCGCCAGACAGGCAGACTACGAGCAGTACTTC.

J is TRBJ2-3 and V is TRBV7-3, with 7 nucleotides matching TRBD2. The CDR3 is 17 amino acids. J was trimmed by 6 bases and V by 0 bases; bases with no gene match: 12. Germline V gives CDR1 SGHTA, CDR2 FQGTGA. The CDR3 coding sequence is TGTGCCAGCAGCTTAACTGGTTCTAGCGGCCTCCGTGATACGCAGTATTTT. Translating it yields CASSLTGSSGLRDTQYF.

This sequence joins TRBV29-1 and TRBJ2-3; D perhaps matches TRBD1 (7 bases). CDR1 and CDR2 from the germline V gene are SQVTM and ANQGSEA. Trimming removed 5 bases at V and 0 bases at J, with 18 bases between. The CDR3 covers 16 residues. As DNA, the CDR3 is TGCAGCGTTCAAAACACAGGGGACTCCAGCACAGATACGCAGTATTTT. Its translation is CSVQNTGDSSTDTQYF.

This chain uses TRBV7-3 with TRBJ2-3; TRBD2 aligns across 11 bases. The ends lost 5 bases at V and 4 bases at J; junction bases unmatched: 5. The CDR3 has 15 amino acids. Germline V gene data show CDR1 as SGHTA and CDR2 as FQGTGA. DNA of the CDR3: TGTGCCAGCAGCAACCTAGCGGGGGGCGCAGATACGCAGTATTTT. Translated, it gives CASSNLAGGADTQYF.

Only a few counts were recorded for this clone. This chain links TRBV29-1 with TRBJ1-2, with D perhaps matching TRBD1 (5 bases). V lost 3 bases and J 4 bases, leaving 9 bases between the germline ends. Germline V gene lookup returns CDR1 SQVTM and CDR2 ANQGSEA. This CDR3 has 12 amino acids. The CDR3 region has the DNA TGCAGCGTTGAGGCAGGGCTCTATGGCTACACCTTC. As protein: CSVEAGLYGYTF.

This chain joins TRBV5-6 and TRBJ2-7; TRBD1 is a possible D gene (6 bases). Between the trimmed V and J ends, which lost 6 bases and 3 bases, there was a span of 13 bases. Germline assignment: CDR1 SGHDT and CDR2 YYEEEE. CDR3 size: 13 residues. The CDR3 sequence: CASNPLDSYEQYF. The CDR3 coding sequence is TGTGCCAGCAACCCTCTGGACAGCTACGAGCAGTACTTC.

The V call is TRBV28, the J call TRBJ2-7; TRBD1 matches 10 bases. The CDR3 extends over 15 amino acids. The V segment lost 3 bases and the J segment 4 bases; nucleotides outside the gene matches: 6. Germline V CDR1 and CDR2: MDHEN, SYDVKM. The CDR3: CASSFRDRGSYEQYF. CDR3 sequence (DNA): TGTGCCAGCAGTTTCCGGGACAGGGGTTCGTACGAGCAGTACTTC.

This rearrangement joins TRBV11-2 to TRBJ1-6; the D is unclear. V lost 5 bases and J 0 bases, leaving 11 bases between the germline ends. The CDR3 consists of 16 residues. Germline V gives CDR1 SGHAT, CDR2 FQNNGV. CDR3: CASSQTYSSYNSPLHF. The DNA of the CDR3 is TGTGCCAGCAGCCAAACCTATAGCTCCTATAATTCACCCCTCCACTTT.